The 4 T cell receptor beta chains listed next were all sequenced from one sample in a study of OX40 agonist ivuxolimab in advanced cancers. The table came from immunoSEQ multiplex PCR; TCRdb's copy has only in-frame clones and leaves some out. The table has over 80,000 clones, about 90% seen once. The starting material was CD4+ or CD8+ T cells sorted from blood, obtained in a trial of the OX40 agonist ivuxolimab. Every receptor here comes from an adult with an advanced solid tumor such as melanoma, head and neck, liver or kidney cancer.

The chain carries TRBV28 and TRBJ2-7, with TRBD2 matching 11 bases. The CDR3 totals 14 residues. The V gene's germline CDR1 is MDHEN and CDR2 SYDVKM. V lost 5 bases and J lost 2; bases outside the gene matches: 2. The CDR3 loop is CASSGTSGTYEQYF. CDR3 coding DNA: TGTGCCAGCAGTGGGACTAGCGGAACCTACGAGCAGTACTTC.

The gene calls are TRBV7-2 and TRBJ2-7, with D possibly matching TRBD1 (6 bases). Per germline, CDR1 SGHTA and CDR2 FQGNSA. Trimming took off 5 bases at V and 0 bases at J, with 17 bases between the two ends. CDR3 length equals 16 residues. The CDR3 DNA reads TGTGCCAGCAGCCTGCACGACAGGCGAAGCTCCTACGAGCAGTACTTC. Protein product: CASSLHDRRSSYEQYF.

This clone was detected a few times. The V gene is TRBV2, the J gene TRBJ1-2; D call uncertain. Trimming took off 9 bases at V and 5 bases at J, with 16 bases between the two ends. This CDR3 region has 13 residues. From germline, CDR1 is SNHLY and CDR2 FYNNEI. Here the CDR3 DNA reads TGTGCCAGTGCCCGGACGGCGCTATATGGCTACACCTTC. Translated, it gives CASARTALYGYTF.

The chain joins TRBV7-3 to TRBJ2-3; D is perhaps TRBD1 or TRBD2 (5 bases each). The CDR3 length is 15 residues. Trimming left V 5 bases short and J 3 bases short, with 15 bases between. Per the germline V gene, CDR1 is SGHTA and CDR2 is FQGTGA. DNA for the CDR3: TGTGCCAGCAGCCCCCTGGGGGTTGGGACAGATACGCAGTATTTT. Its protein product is CASSPLGVGTDTQYF.